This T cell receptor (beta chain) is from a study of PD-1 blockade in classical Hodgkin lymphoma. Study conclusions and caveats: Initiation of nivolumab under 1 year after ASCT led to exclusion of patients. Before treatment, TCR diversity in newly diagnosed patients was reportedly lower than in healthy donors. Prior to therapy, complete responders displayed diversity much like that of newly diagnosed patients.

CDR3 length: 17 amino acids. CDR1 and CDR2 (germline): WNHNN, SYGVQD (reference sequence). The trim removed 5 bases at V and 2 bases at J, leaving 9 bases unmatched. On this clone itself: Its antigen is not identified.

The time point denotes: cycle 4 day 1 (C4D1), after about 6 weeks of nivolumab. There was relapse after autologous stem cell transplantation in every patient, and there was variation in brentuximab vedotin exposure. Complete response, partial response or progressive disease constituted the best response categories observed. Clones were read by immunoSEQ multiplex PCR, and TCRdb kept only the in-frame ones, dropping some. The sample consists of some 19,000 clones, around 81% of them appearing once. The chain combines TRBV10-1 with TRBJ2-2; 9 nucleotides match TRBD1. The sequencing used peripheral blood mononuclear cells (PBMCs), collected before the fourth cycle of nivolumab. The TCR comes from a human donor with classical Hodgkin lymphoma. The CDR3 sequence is CASSNRGRKSNTGELFF. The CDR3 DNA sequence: TGCGCCAGCAGTAACAGGGGGCGCAAATCAAACACCGGGGAGCTGTTTTTT.